Shown below are 32 T cell receptor beta chains from a single sample sequenced in a study of shared clonotypes between healthy human individuals (dated by TCRdb to the early 2020s). Library preparation employed the immunoSEQ multiplex PCR assay. TCRdb limited this immuneACCESS table to in-frame rearrangements with V and J called. A share of clones is missing; checked studies link under half to unresolved V genes, and the rest is unexplained. Across this sample there are 650,000 to 750,000 clones, with about two thirds seen only once. Under 2% of the sample comes from the top ten. The material sequenced was memory CD4+ T cells sorted from blood. The sample's cell subset or site, from its label and the paper: CD45RA-negative fraction. The receptors come from a woman in her twenties or thirties in good health.

This chain connects TRBV27 to TRBJ1-2, with D possibly TRBD1 on 6 matching bases. Germline V gene lookup returns CDR1 MNHEY and CDR2 SMNVEV (reference sequence). The CDR3 has 13 amino acids. The V end was cut by 6 bases, the J end by 6 bases, with 14 bases between. The CDR3 DNA follows: TGTGCCAGCAGCCACATACAGGGACATGGCTACACCTTC. It encodes CASSHIQGHGYTF.

This clone was picked up a small number of times. The CDR3 loop is CASSFAYTEAFF. The CDR3 DNA reads TGTGCCAGCAGCTTTGCTTACACTGAAGCTTTCTTT. The genes are TRBV7-9 and TRBJ1-1; D gene unclear. This CDR3 spans 12 amino acids. The germline CDR1 and CDR2 sequences are SEHNR and FQNEAQ (reference sequence). Trimming took off 3 bases at V and 3 bases at J, with 5 bases between the two ends.

CDR3 nucleotides: TGTGCCAGCACCGAAAACGGCCCCACCGGGGAGCTGTTTTTT. Encoded protein: CASTENGPTGELFF. This chain joins TRBV6-1 and TRBJ2-2; unclear D gene. This CDR3 spans 14 amino acids. Germline V gene lookup returns CDR1 MNHNS and CDR2 SASEGT. Trimming pared 7 bases from V and 4 bases from J, leaving 13 bases between.

This rearrangement joins TRBV7-9 to TRBJ2-1; perhaps D is TRBD1 or TRBD2 (6 bases each). This CDR3 comprises 15 residues. Germline loops: CDR1 SEHNR, CDR2 FQNEAQ (reference sequence). V lost 0 bases, J lost 7 bases, and 13 bases lay in between. In DNA, the CDR3 is TGTGCCAGCAGCTTAGCGGGCAGGGGAGGTAATGAGCAGTTCTTC. As protein: CASSLAGRGGNEQFF.

V gene TRBV5-4 combines with J gene TRBJ1-1, with a possible D match to TRBD1 (5 bases). Germline lookup yields CDR1 SGHNT and CDR2 YYREEE (reference sequence). Trimming stripped 2 bases from V and 0 bases from J, with 11 bases between. This CDR3 comprises 15 residues. The CDR3 reads CASSFSGILNTEAFF. The CDR3 DNA sequence: TGTGCCAGCAGCTTTTCAGGGATCCTGAACACTGAAGCTTTCTTT.

This chain links TRBV9 with TRBJ1-2; D is possibly TRBD1 (6 bases). Trimming took 4 bases from V and 5 from J, leaving 9 bases between them. The CDR3 spans 12 residues. In germline, CDR1 is SGDLS, CDR2 YYNGEE. CDR3 sequence: CASSIQGYGYTF. Written as DNA, the CDR3 is TGTGCCAGCAGCATTCAGGGGTATGGCTACACCTTC.

This clone was found once. Here the CDR3 reads CASRTLEHTGGEQYF. The CDR3 coding sequence is TGTGCCAGCAGGACCCTAGAACACACAGGGGGGGAGCAGTACTTC. The genes are TRBV28 and TRBJ2-7, with 8 bases lining up with TRBD1. Germline-derived CDR1 and CDR2 are MDHEN and SYDVKM. This CDR3 comprises 15 residues. With V trimmed by 6 bases and J by 7 bases, 14 bases remained unmatched.

DNA of the CDR3: TGTGCCAGCAGCCGACGGACCCTAAACACCGGGGAGCTGTTTTTT. Translation gives CASSRRTLNTGELFF. The chain employs TRBV14 and TRBJ2-2; D remains unclear. V dropped 4 bases and J dropped 2 bases, with 11 bases sitting between them. Germline values: CDR1 SGHDN, CDR2 FVKESK. CDR3 length: 15 residues.

This clone was recorded only once. V and J are TRBV21-1 and TRBJ2-4; TRBD2 is the table's D call, not checked against the DNA. TRBV21-1 is a pseudogene locus. This CDR3 contains 14 residues. Here the CDR3 DNA reads TGTGCCAGCCTAACGCCCCGTCGGGGTAGCATTCAGTACTTC. Amino acids: CASLTPRRGSIQYF.

This clone was found once. This chain uses TRBV15 with TRBJ2-2; no clear D gene. The germline V gene encodes CDR1 LNHNV and CDR2 YYDKDF (reference sequence). V dropped 0 bases and J dropped 2 bases, with 13 bases sitting between them. There are 17 residues in the CDR3. CDR3 protein: CATSRDSLVGNTGELFF. DNA of the CDR3: TGTGCCACCAGCAGAGATAGCCTAGTGGGAAACACCGGGGAGCTGTTTTTT.

This clone was seen more than once but under ten times. The rearrangement joins TRBV7-2 to TRBJ2-1; a weak D match, TRBD2 (5 bases). V lost 1 base and J 3 bases, leaving 7 bases between the germline ends. The CDR3 contains 14 residues. Germline V CDR1 and CDR2: SGHTA, FQGNSA. The CDR3 sequence is CASSLGGNYNEQFF. The CDR3 nucleotides read TGTGCCAGCAGCTTAGGAGGGAACTACAATGAGCAGTTCTTC.

The chain combines TRBV28 with TRBJ1-1; D gene ambiguous. V lost 3 bases and J lost 4, with 18 bases in between. Germline-derived CDR1 and CDR2 are MDHEN and SYDVKM. CDR3 length: 16 residues. The CDR3: CASSFLTANVGTEAFF. As DNA, the CDR3 is TGTGCCAGCAGTTTTTTAACCGCGAACGTGGGCACTGAAGCTTTCTTT.

This clone was detected only once. The V gene is TRBV25-1, the J gene TRBJ1-2, with D unresolved. V lost 4 bases and J 2 bases, leaving 2 bases between the germline ends. This CDR3 comprises 11 residues. Germline values: CDR1 MGHDK, CDR2 SYGVNS. The DNA of the CDR3 is TGTGCCAGCAGTGGGAACTATGGCTACACCTTC. Its translation: CASSGNYGYTF.

The chain joins TRBV19 to TRBJ1-1, with D unclear. Germline CDR1 is LNHDA and CDR2 is SQIVND (reference sequence). The CDR3 is 14 residues long. The V end lost 0 bases, the J end lost 1 base, and 6 bases lay between the germline ends. CDR3 DNA: TGTGCCAGTAGTATAGAAGCCGGGAACACTGAAGCTTTCTTT. Translating it yields CASSIEAGNTEAFF.

The chain combines TRBV7-8 with TRBJ2-2; tentative D call: TRBD1 (5 bases). Germline CDR1 reads SGHVS; CDR2 reads FQNEAQ. Trimming shortened V by 5 bases and J by 8 bases, and 15 bases separated the two germline ends. This CDR3 has 14 residues. The CDR3 loop is CASSRTQGDGELFF. The CDR3 DNA follows: TGTGCCAGCAGCCGTACCCAAGGGGATGGGGAGCTGTTTTTT. Complete variable domain (other parts from reference TRBV7-8 and TRBJ2-2): GAGVSQSPRYKVAKRGQDVALRCDPISGHVSLFWYQQALGQGPEFLTYFQNEAQLDKSGLPSDRFFAERPEGSVSTLKIQRTQQEDSAVYLCASSRTQGDGELFFGEGSRLTVL.

The chain employs TRBV5-1 and TRBJ2-1, with D perhaps TRBD2 (6 bases). Germline V gives CDR1 SGHRS, CDR2 YFSETQ. CDR3 length: 17 amino acids. With 0 bases removed from V and 4 bases from J, the gap between germline ends came to 17 bases. CDR3 sequence: CASSLGTGSGSYNEQFF. Here the CDR3 DNA reads TGCGCCAGCAGCTTGGGAACGGGTAGCGGATCATACAATGAGCAGTTCTTC.

This sequence joins TRBV18 and TRBJ2-7; 11 bases align to TRBD2. CDR3 length: 16 residues. The V gene's germline CDR1 is KGHSH and CDR2 LQKENI. The V segment lost 3 bases and the J segment 4 bases; nucleotides outside the gene matches: 8. This CDR3 reads CASSPPGVAGGYEQYF. CDR3 nucleotides: TGTGCCAGCTCACCCCCCGGGGTAGCGGGAGGGTACGAGCAGTACTTC.

The V call is TRBV6-6, the J call TRBJ2-2; weak D call: TRBD1 (5 bases). The CDR3 is made up of 15 amino acids. Trimming left V 2 bases short and J 0 bases short, with 7 bases between. Germline V lookup: CDR1 MNHNY, CDR2 SVGAGI (reference sequence). The CDR3 sequence is CASSYQGTNTGELFF. CDR3 nucleotide sequence: TGTGCCAGCAGTTACCAGGGTACGAACACCGGGGAGCTGTTTTTT.

A note on this clone: Since a much larger clone is just one base distant, this may be a read error. Other nucleotide sequences from this sample produce the same CDR3. The V and J genes are TRBV6-1 and TRBJ2-2, with a possible D match to TRBD2 (6 bases). The V gene's germline CDR1 is MNHNS and CDR2 SASEGT. The V end lost 11 bases, the J end lost 7 bases, and 23 bases lay between the germline ends. The CDR3 sequence is 15 residues long. The CDR3 nucleotides are TGTGCCCTCCGGGGTGGATGGGGGGTTGTCGGGGAGCTGTTTTTT. As protein: CALRGGWGVVGELFF.

The chain employs TRBV19 and TRBJ1-4; 8 bases are a match to TRBD1. The ends lost 4 bases at V and 8 bases at J; junction bases unmatched: 6. Germline V gives CDR1 LNHDA, CDR2 SQIVND (reference sequence). The CDR3 sequence is 14 residues long. The CDR3 coding sequence is TGTGCCAGTAGTACGCAGGGGGCGTACGAAAAACTGTTTTTT. Translating it yields CASSTQGAYEKLFF.

This clone showed up just once. The V call is TRBV29-1, the J call TRBJ2-3; 7 bases agree with TRBD1. CDR3 length: 15 amino acids. J gave up 1 base and V 4 bases, and 8 bases lay outside the gene matches. The germline gives CDR1 SQVTM, CDR2 ANQGSEA. CDR3 region: CSVVHRDSRTDTQYF. In nucleotides, the CDR3 is TGCAGCGTTGTCCACCGGGACAGCCGCACAGATACGCAGTATTTT.

To note about this clone: Given a far larger clone just one base away, this is likely a sequencing read error. Written as DNA, the CDR3 is TGCGCCAGCAGCTTGGGAGCCTCGGGACCGGGGGCGGGGGAGCAGTACTTC. Translated, it gives CASSLGASGPGAGEQYF. This sequence joins TRBV5-1 and TRBJ2-7; D might be TRBD1 or TRBD2, each matching 6 bases. Trimming took off 0 bases at V and 7 bases at J, with 23 bases between the two ends. The CDR3 runs 17 residues. CDR1 and CDR2 from the germline V gene are SGHRS and YFSETQ.

In this sample, this clone turned up a few times. This sequence joins TRBV16 and TRBJ1-2; D is unclear. The CDR3 loop spans 13 amino acids. Germline CDR1 is KGHSY and CDR2 is FQNENV. Trimming cost V 0 bases and J 6 bases, with 8 bases left between them. Here the CDR3 DNA reads TGTGCCAGCAGCCAATCGTCAGGCCATGGCTACACCTTC. This sequence encodes CASSQSSGHGYTF. Variable domain in full (rest from reference TRBV16 and TRBJ1-2): GEEVAQTPKHLVRGEGQKAKLYCAPIKGHSYVFWYQQVLKNEFKFLISFQNENVFDETGMPKERFSAKCLPNSPCSLEIQATKLEDSAVYFCASSQSSGHGYTFGSGTRLTVV.

About this clone itself: Other DNA sequences from this sample encode an identical CDR3 as well. The chain recombines TRBV29-1 with TRBJ2-7; D possibly corresponds to TRBD2 (5 bases). Germline V CDR1 and CDR2: SQVTM, ANQGSEA. Between the trimmed V and J ends, which lost 2 bases and 2 bases, there was a span of 7 bases. The CDR3 sequence is 12 residues long. The CDR3 sequence is CSVETGTYEQYF. For the CDR3, the DNA is TGCAGCGTTGAAACGGGGACCTACGAGCAGTACTTC.

The chain recombines TRBV5-4 with TRBJ2-3, with 8 bases identical to TRBD2. The length of the CDR3 is 16 residues. Germline-derived CDR1 and CDR2 are SGHNT and YYREEE (reference sequence). The trim removed 4 bases at V and 4 bases at J, leaving 11 bases unmatched. In nucleotides, the CDR3 is TGTGCCAGCAGCCAAGATCCCACTAGCGGATCAGATACGCAGTATTTT. Translated: CASSQDPTSGSDTQYF. The variable domain in full, with the rest retrieved from reference TRBV5-4 and TRBJ2-3, is ETGVTQSPTHLIKTRGQQVTLRCSSQSGHNTVSWYQQALGQGPQFIFQYYREEENGRGNFPPRFSGLQFPNYSSELNVNALELDDSALYLCASSQDPTSGSDTQYFGPGTRLTVL.

The J gene is TRBJ2-3, the V gene TRBV18; D is perhaps TRBD1 or TRBD2 (5 bases each). Germline V lookup: CDR1 KGHSH, CDR2 LQKENI. This CDR3 comprises 14 residues. Trimming removed 6 bases from V and 6 bases from J, with 16 bases in between. The chain's CDR3 is CASSWDGERDTQYF. CDR3 sequence (DNA): TGTGCCAGCTCTTGGGACGGGGAGAGGGATACGCAGTATTTT.

The rearrangement links TRBV2 to TRBJ1-1, with D possibly being TRBD1 (5 bases). Looked up from germline, CDR1 is SNHLY and CDR2 is FYNNEI. V lost 5 bases and J 7 bases, leaving 17 bases between the germline ends. The CDR3 contains 14 residues. CDR3: CASSLGQGWDEAFF. The CDR3 DNA reads TGTGCCAGCAGTCTGGGCCAGGGTTGGGATGAAGCTTTCTTT.

This clone showed up just a few times. V gene TRBV11-2 combines with J gene TRBJ2-2; D may be TRBD1 (5 bases). The V and J ends lost 4 bases and 4 bases respectively, with 16 bases between them. Germline values: CDR1 SGHAT, CDR2 FQNNGV. The CDR3 has 16 amino acids. CDR3 bases: TGTGCCAGCAGCTCACTTAGGGGCAGAAGCACCGGGGAGCTGTTTTTT. Its translation is CASSSLRGRSTGELFF. The full variable domain, with the rest looked up from reference TRBV11-2 and TRBJ2-2, is EAGVAQSPRYKIIEKRQSVAFWCNPISGHATLYWYQQILGQGPKLLIQFQNNGVVDDSQLPKDRFSAERLKGVDSTLKIQPAKLEDSAVYLCASSSLRGRSTGELFFGEGSRLTVL.

This rearrangement joins TRBV2 to TRBJ2-7; 11 bases line up with TRBD2. The V gene end was trimmed by 8 bases and the J gene end by 2 bases; junction bases not matched to a gene: 8. This CDR3 comprises 15 residues. Per germline, CDR1 SNHLY and CDR2 FYNNEI. As DNA, the CDR3 is TGTGCCAGCCGAGAGCGACTAGCGGGGACCTACGAGCAGTACTTC. Translation gives CASRERLAGTYEQYF.

As concerns this clone: A far larger clone is off by one base, so a read error is likely. V and J are TRBV9 and TRBJ2-5; TRBD2 might be the D (6 bases). The CDR3 covers 14 residues. Germline V lookup: CDR1 SGDLS, CDR2 YYNGEE. The CDR3 here is CAGSPGSFGETQYF. The CDR3 DNA reads as TGTGCCGGCAGTCCCGGGAGTTTTGGAGAGACCCAGTACTTC. Together with reference TRBV9 and TRBJ2-5, the CDR3 gives the full variable domain: DSGVTQTPKHLITATGQRVTLRCSPRSGDLSVYWYQQSLDQGLQFLIQYYNGEERAKGNILERFSAQQFPDLHSELNLSSLELGDSALYFCAGSPGSFGETQYFGPGTRLLVL.

This clone was seen once. This rearrangement joins TRBV7-9 to TRBJ2-7; D possibly corresponds to TRBD1 (5 bases). Germline CDR1 SEHNR, CDR2 FQNEAQ (reference sequence). The CDR3 has 15 residues. V lost 4 bases and J lost 0, with 13 bases in between. The CDR3 sequence is CASSSSGKSSYEQYF. CDR3 coding DNA: TGTGCCAGCAGCTCCTCAGGGAAAAGCTCCTACGAGCAGTACTTC.

The table lists this clone with many counts. The chain combines TRBV27 with TRBJ2-1, with D perhaps TRBD2 (5 bases). Germline values: CDR1 MNHEY, CDR2 SMNVEV (reference sequence). The V and J ends lost 5 bases and 6 bases respectively, with 14 bases between them. The CDR3 consists of 14 residues. The CDR3 region is CASSRGEGFNEQFF. The DNA of the CDR3 is TGTGCCAGCAGTCGGGGAGAAGGGTTCAATGAGCAGTTCTTC.